A selection of T cell receptor beta chains follows, all from one sample in a study of cytomegalovirus exposure and HLA in healthy donors. Measured with immunoSEQ multiplex PCR; TCRdb has only the in-frame clones, and not every one. The sample comprises over 150,000 clones, 70% to 90% of which are singletons, and roughly 2.5% rests with the top ten. The specimen was PBMCs. These receptors originate from a man aged 30 to 45 in good health and CMV-seropositive. Each CDR3 is given with its conserved first and last residue. Fields, in order: J gene, D gene, CDR3 length, clone size, V gene, CDR3 protein, CDR3 DNA. D genes are given only for firm matches. Clone size is stated in some rows and not others, as once, few, many or a class when expanded.

J: TRBJ1-3
D: NA
length: 14
size: NA
V: TRBV19
CDR3: CASTPDSSGNTIYF
DNA: TGTGCCAGTACTCCGGACAGCTCTGGAAACACCATATATTTT

J: TRBJ2-7
D: TRBD1
length: 15
size: NA
V: TRBV7-9
CDR3: CASSPGQGAIYEQYF
DNA: TGTGCCAGCAGCCCCGGACAGGGGGCAATCTACGAGCAGTACTTC

J: TRBJ2-1
D: NA
length: 15
size: NA
V: TRBV5-8
CDR3: CASSWLGGLNNEQFF
DNA: TGTGCCAGCAGCTGGCTAGGAGGTCTTAACAATGAGCAGTTCTTC

J: TRBJ2-5
D: TRBD1
length: 14
size: NA
V: TRBV29-1
CDR3: CSVAWDRGRQTQYF
DNA: TGCAGCGTTGCTTGGGACAGGGGGCGTCAGACCCAGTACTTC

J: TRBJ1-4
D: NA
length: 13
size: NA
V: TRBV30
CDR3: CAWSFSGRGKLFF
DNA: TGTGCCTGGAGTTTCTCAGGGAGGGGAAAACTGTTTTTT

J: TRBJ2-2
D: NA
length: 13
size: NA
V: TRBV6-5
CDR3: CASSEANTGELFF
DNA: TGTGCCAGTAGTGAGGCGAACACCGGGGAGCTGTTTTTT

J: TRBJ1-1
D: TRBD1
length: 15
size: once
V: TRBV29-1
CDR3: CSVGGTVMTSTEAFF
DNA: TGCAGCGTTGGGGGGACAGTTATGACGAGCACTGAAGCTTTCTTT

J: TRBJ2-1
D: TRBD2
length: 17
size: NA
V: TRBV29-1
CDR3: CSVGGPVGGRPYNEQFF
DNA: TGCAGCGTTGGAGGCCCCGTGGGCGGGAGACCCTACAATGAGCAGTTCTTC

J: TRBJ2-1
D: TRBD2
length: 16
size: NA
V: TRBV19
CDR3: CASSPSLAGSYNEQFF
DNA: TGTGCCAGTAGCCCGTCTCTAGCGGGATCCTACAATGAGCAGTTCTTC

J: TRBJ1-1
D: NA
length: 14
size: few
V: TRBV6-6
CDR3: CASSPPRRETEAFF
DNA: TGTGCCAGCAGTCCCCCAAGAAGAGAAACTGAAGCTTTCTTT

J: TRBJ1-2
D: NA
length: 12
size: NA
V: TRBV5-4
CDR3: CASSQGRDGYTF
DNA: TGTGCCAGCAGCCAGGGCCGGGATGGCTACACCTTC